Given below is one T cell receptor beta chain in context. Being one base from a much bigger clone, this may be a read error. This sample stems from a study of glioma-infiltrating T cells. V was trimmed by 6 bases and J by 6 bases, leaving 20 bases between them. CDR3 length equals 14 residues. CDR1 SQVTM and CDR2 ANQGSEA come from the germline V gene. TCR alpha and beta CDR3 regions were amplified from RNA using iRepertoire nested multiplex PCR. TCRdb processed the multiplex PCR reads anew with MiXCR; each CDR3 protein has one entry. The sample includes 9,500 to 13,000 distinct CDR3 sequences, under 60% of them seen just once.

This chain joins TRBV29-1 and TRBJ1-2, with a tentative D call TRBD1 (5 bases). The sequencing sample was made of glioma tissue, nonneoplastic brain tissue, or PBMCs (not recorded which). This clonotype originated in a human donor with low-grade glioma or glioblastoma, undergoing nonglioma brain surgery, or in good health (not recorded which). The CDR3 sequence is CSVKNSTESDGYTF. In nucleotides, the CDR3 is TGCAGCGTGAAAAATTCGACAGAAAGTGATGGCTACACCTTC.